This TCR beta chain was retrieved from a study of regulatory T cells in long-lasting Graves disease. Researchers made TCR beta libraries by using iRepertoire HTBI primers and running Arm-PCR on CDR3 regions. Via MiXCR, TCRdb re-called the multiplex PCR reads, giving one row per CDR3 protein. Here the sample spans approximately 690,000 distinct CDR3 sequences, around 32% being singletons. Overall study findings and caveats: Comparison showed that persistent patients shared more public clonotypes (about 2,600) than new patients (approximately 870).

Germline V CDR1 and CDR2: MNHEY, SMNVEV (reference sequence). The CDR3 is 16 residues long. V lost 5 bases, J lost 2 bases, and 18 bases lay in between. Time point specified: persistent/refractory GD, antithyroid drugs over 5 years with positive TRAb. PBMCs provided the RNA from which the TCR library was made. The sample holds a few counts of this clonotype. Antigen unknown. The V call is TRBV27, the J call TRBJ1-2, with D perhaps matching TRBD1 (5 bases). Sample: peripheral blood mononuclear cells (PBMCs), taken when the disease was refractory, from a patient treated with antithyroid drugs. The TCR originated in a female donor with Graves disease. DNA for the CDR3: TGTGCCAGCAGTAAAACCCCCGGACAACTCAACTATGGCTACACCTTC. Encoded protein: CASSKTPGQLNYGYTF.